Presented here are 29 T cell receptor beta chains from one specimen sequenced in a study of T cell repertoires in cytomegalovirus infection (dated by TCRdb to between 2017 and 2020). For sequencing, an Illumina HiSeq 1500 was employed. TCRdb cleaned the public reads at Q25 with fastp, built clones with MiXCR and kept in-frame beta chains. Each entry is one CDR3 protein sequence, shown with its most common DNA and genes. In this sample the table shows 450,000 to 600,000 distinct CDR3 sequences, 10% to 12% of which occur a single time. The top ten constitute 10% of the sample. Sequencing input: PBMCs. Source of these receptors: a human donor in good health (CMV status not recorded). Some clones in this sample may be carry-over from other donors' samples.

This clonotype has a count of ten or more. The chain couples TRBV11-2 to TRBJ2-6; D call uncertain. The ends were cut back, 1 base at V and 0 bases at J, with 16 bases in the middle. Germline CDR1 SGHAT, CDR2 FQNNGV. This CDR3 is built from 19 residues. Here the CDR3 reads CASSLARKGNDSGANVLTF. DNA of the CDR3: TGTGCCAGCAGCTTAGCCAGAAAGGGTAATGACTCTGGGGCCAACGTCCTGACTTTC.

This clonotype has ten or more counts. The J gene is TRBJ2-7, the V gene TRBV7-3; TRBD1 is a possible D gene (5 bases). Germline-derived CDR1 and CDR2 are SGHTA and FQGTGA. V was clipped by 3 bases and J by 7 bases, with 16 bases between them. There are 14 residues in the CDR3. CDR3 DNA: TGTGCCAGCAGCTTCCAGGGATTTGATGGAGAGCAGTACTTC. Its translation is CASSFQGFDGEQYF. Filled out from reference TRBV7-3 and TRBJ2-7, the complete variable domain reads GAGVSQTPSNKVTEKGKYVELRCDPISGHTALYWYRQSLGQGPEFLIYFQGTGAADDSGLPNDRFFAVRPEGSVSTLKIQRTERGDSAVYLCASSFQGFDGEQYFGPGTRLTVT.

In its sample, this clonotype was seen many times. This chain connects TRBV12-3 or TRBV12-4 to TRBJ1-2; D gene uncertain. The CDR3 is made up of 14 amino acids. V lost 7 bases and J lost 4, with 16 bases in between. The chain's CDR3 is CASIQGSDSYGYTF. CDR3 DNA sequence: TGTGCCAGCATCCAAGGTTCGGACTCCTATGGCTACACCTTC.

The table lists this clonotype with a few counts. The chain has TRBV11-2 and TRBJ2-1; 13 bases are a match to TRBD2. The V segment lost 5 bases and the J segment 9 bases; nucleotides outside the gene matches: 13. This CDR3 region has 17 residues. The germline CDR1 and CDR2 sequences are SGHAT and FQNNGV. CDR3 residues: CASSPWTSGGPIGEQFF. The CDR3 region has the DNA TGTGCCAGCAGCCCCTGGACTAGCGGGGGCCCTATCGGTGAGCAGTTCTTC.

This clonotype was detected ten times or more. V usage is TRBV2 and J usage is TRBJ1-5; 9 nucleotides match TRBD1. Trimming removed 6 bases from V and 3 bases from J; junction bases left unmatched: 6. The CDR3 length is 15 residues. Germline assignment: CDR1 SNHLY and CDR2 FYNNEI. The DNA for the CDR3 is TGTGCCAGCAGCTCACAGGGGGCGATCAATCAGCCCCAGCATTTT. This codes for CASSSQGAINQPQHF.

This chain connects TRBV19 to TRBJ2-7; 8 positions agree with TRBD2. CDR3 length: 16 amino acids. Germline CDR1 reads LNHDA; CDR2 reads SQIVND (reference sequence). Germline trimming cut 2 bases from V and 3 bases from J; bases unmatched to any gene: 9. In DNA, the CDR3 is TGTGCCAGTAGTATATCTCCGGGACTAGTGTACTACGAGCAGTACTTC. It codes for CASSISPGLVYYEQYF.

This clonotype showed up many times. The chain recombines TRBV12-3 or TRBV12-4 with TRBJ2-5; a weak D match, TRBD1 (6 bases). V was trimmed by 1 base and J by 4 bases, leaving 13 bases between them. CDR3 length: 15 amino acids. The CDR3 nucleotides are TGTGCCAGCAGTTTAGACAGGGAAATTGGAGAGACCCAGTACTTC. Its protein is CASSLDREIGETQYF.

This clonotype was counted ten times or more. This chain connects TRBV7-2 to TRBJ1-5; 9 bases fit TRBD1. From germline, CDR1 is SGHTA and CDR2 FQGNSA. The V gene end was trimmed by 5 bases and the J gene end by 4 bases; junction bases not matched to a gene: 3. This CDR3 has 14 residues. CDR3 sequence: CASSPGTGNQPQHF. The DNA of the CDR3 is TGTGCCAGCAGCCCAGGGACAGGGAATCAGCCCCAGCATTTT.

This clonotype was seen at least ten times. V usage is TRBV6-5 and J usage is TRBJ1-5; D gene unclear. V shed 5 bases and J shed 5 bases, with 10 bases lying between them. Germline V CDR1 and CDR2: MNHEY, SVGAGI. This CDR3 spans 13 amino acids. In DNA, the CDR3 is TGTGCCAGCAGTCCCGACCCCTATCAGCCCCAGCATTTT. Residues: CASSPDPYQPQHF.

The chain recombines TRBV28 with TRBJ2-4, with 8 nucleotides matching TRBD2. V was clipped by 3 bases and J by 9 bases; unmatched bases: 7. There are 14 residues in the CDR3. Germline assignment: CDR1 MDHEN and CDR2 SYDVKM. The CDR3 nucleotides read TGTGCCAGCAGTTTCGGGGGGGGTGGAGTCATTCAGTACTTC. Protein product: CASSFGGGGVIQYF. The full variable domain, its missing parts supplied by reference TRBV28 and TRBJ2-4, is DVKVTQSSRYLVKRTGEKVFLECVQDMDHENMFWYRQDPGLGLRLIYFSYDVKMKEKGDIPEGYSVSREKKERFSLILESASTNQTSMYLCASSFGGGGVIQYFGAGTRLSVL.

This clonotype appeared many times. V and J are TRBV12-3 or TRBV12-4 and TRBJ1-1; D remains ambiguous. Between the trimmed V and J ends, which lost 6 bases and 0 bases, there was a span of 26 bases. CDR3 size: 19 residues. The CDR3 nucleotides read TGTGCCAGCAGGAAGAACTCCTGGAATCTTCCGTTATTGAACACTGAAGCTTTCTTT. It is translated as CASRKNSWNLPLLNTEAFF.

This clonotype was seen many times. The chain has TRBV28 and TRBJ2-1; 13 positions agree with TRBD2. The germline V gene encodes CDR1 MDHEN and CDR2 SYDVKM. The CDR3 is 15 amino acids. The V and J ends lost 9 bases and 10 bases, in that order; junction bases with no gene match: 12. CDR3 sequence reads: CASKLGLAGVREQFF. The CDR3 DNA follows: TGTGCCAGTAAGCTCGGACTAGCGGGAGTCAGGGAGCAGTTCTTC.

The rearrangement links TRBV10-3 to TRBJ2-3; TRBD2 might be the D (6 bases). This CDR3 comprises 19 residues. The V gene's germline CDR1 is ENHRY and CDR2 SYGVKD. Trimming removed 7 bases from V and 0 bases from J, with 26 bases in between. CDR3 DNA sequence: TGTGCCATCACCGAGGCCGGGGGAGCAGGGAGAGGGAGCACAGATACGCAGTATTTT. Translating it yields CAITEAGGAGRGSTDTQYF.

This clonotype showed up many times. The chain is built from TRBV14 and TRBJ2-1, with 7 bases that match TRBD2. The CDR3 is 17 amino acids. The trim removed 5 bases at V and 4 bases at J, leaving 14 bases unmatched. Germline values: CDR1 SGHDN, CDR2 FVKESK. The CDR3 coding sequence is TGTGCCAGCAGCACCCACAAGCGGGGTTCCCTTTACAATGAGCAGTTCTTC. Encoded protein: CASSTHKRGSLYNEQFF.

This clonotype showed up just a few times. J is TRBJ2-1 and V is TRBV7-9; D is ambiguous. Germline V CDR1 and CDR2: SEHNR, FQNEAQ (reference sequence). Trimming cost V 5 bases and J 9 bases, with 14 bases left between them. The CDR3 extends over 13 amino acids. The DNA of the CDR3 is TGTGCCAGCAGCCTGACAAGGATGGTTGAGCAGTTCTTC. Its protein is CASSLTRMVEQFF.

This clonotype came up many times. The V gene is TRBV5-1, the J gene TRBJ2-7, with TRBD2 matching over 7 bases. In germline, CDR1 is SGHRS, CDR2 YFSETQ. J was trimmed by 0 bases and V by 2 bases; bases with no gene match: 5. CDR3 size: 15 residues. DNA for the CDR3: TGCGCCAGCAGCTTCCGAGGCGGGAGCTCCTACGAGCAGTACTTC. It specifies CASSFRGGSSYEQYF. Variable domain in full (rest from reference TRBV5-1 and TRBJ2-7): KAGVTQTPRYLIKTRGQQVTLSCSPISGHRSVSWYQQTPGQGLQFLFEYFSETQRNKGNFPGRFSGRQFSNSRSEMNVSTLELGDSALYLCASSFRGGSSYEQYFGPGTRLTVT.

This clonotype was observed at least ten times. The chain links TRBV6-5 to TRBJ2-3; 11 nucleotides line up with TRBD2. After removal of 4 bases from V and 4 bases from J, the junction contained 10 bases not matched to a gene. The CDR3 loop spans 17 amino acids. CDR1 MNHEY and CDR2 SVGAGI come from the germline V gene. CDR3 bases: TGTGCCAGCAGTTTCCATACACTAGCGGGAGAGGCAGATACGCAGTATTTT. Amino acid sequence: CASSFHTLAGEADTQYF.

This clonotype appeared a few times. The V gene is TRBV2, the J gene TRBJ1-2; D gene ambiguous. Trimming shortened V by 3 bases and J by 6 bases, and 8 bases separated the two germline ends. The germline V gene has CDR1 SNHLY and CDR2 FYNNEI. This CDR3 comprises 12 residues. CDR3 residues: CASSESRNGYTF. CDR3 DNA sequence: TGTGCCAGCAGTGAGAGCAGAAATGGCTACACCTTC.

This clonotype has at least ten counts. V is TRBV11-2 and J is TRBJ1-3; D gene ambiguous. Trimming took off 6 bases at V and 4 bases at J, with 16 bases between the two ends. The germline V gene encodes CDR1 SGHAT and CDR2 FQNNGV. The CDR3 consists of 15 residues. The CDR3, as DNA: TGTGCCAGCAGTCCCACCGAAGGGCGGGGAAACACCATATATTTT. Translated, it gives CASSPTEGRGNTIYF. The variable domain in full, with the rest retrieved from reference TRBV11-2 and TRBJ1-3, is EAGVAQSPRYKIIEKRQSVAFWCNPISGHATLYWYQQILGQGPKLLIQFQNNGVVDDSQLPKDRFSAERLKGVDSTLKIQPAKLEDSAVYLCASSPTEGRGNTIYFGEGSWLTVV.

This clonotype has a handful of counts. This chain links TRBV5-1 with TRBJ2-2; TRBD2 agrees at 9 bases. The CDR3 has 16 residues. Unmatched junction bases numbered 7, after V lost 2 bases and J lost 5 bases. CDR1 is SGHRS and CDR2 is YFSETQ in the germline V gene. CDR3 coding DNA: TGCGCCAGCAGCTTTTTAGCGGGAGAATTGACCGGGGAGCTGTTTTTT. It translates to CASSFLAGELTGELFF.

This clonotype came up many times. The genes are TRBV12-3 or TRBV12-4 and TRBJ1-2; D remains unclear. This CDR3 is 15 amino acids long. The ends were cut back, 5 bases at V and 6 bases at J, with 19 bases in the middle. DNA for the CDR3: TGTGCCAGCAGTCTTACCCTAGTAAAGAGGGATGGCTACACCTTC. Translating it yields CASSLTLVKRDGYTF.

This clonotype has at least ten counts. The J gene is TRBJ2-5, the V gene TRBV6-5; D possibly matches TRBD1 or TRBD2 (5 bases each). The CDR3 is 15 amino acids. CDR1 is MNHEY and CDR2 is SVGAGI in the germline V gene. V was clipped by 4 bases and J by 4 bases, with 16 bases between them. As DNA, the CDR3 is TGTGCCAGCAGTTCCCGGGGTAACGGGGCAGAGACCCAGTACTTC. Protein sequence: CASSSRGNGAETQYF.

This clonotype came up many times. The genes are TRBV7-2 and TRBJ2-2; 8 bases line up with TRBD2. This CDR3 is built from 15 residues. J gave up 7 bases and V 4 bases, and 8 bases lay outside the gene matches. Per germline, CDR1 SGHTA and CDR2 FQGNSA. CDR3 sequence reads: CASSSAGTSVGELFF. The CDR3 nucleotides are TGTGCCAGCAGCTCAGCCGGGACTAGTGTCGGGGAGCTGTTTTTT.

This clonotype was observed many times. The chain couples TRBV3-1 to TRBJ1-2, with D possibly TRBD1 on 5 matching bases. Germline V lookup: CDR1 LGHDT, CDR2 YNNKEL (reference sequence). The CDR3 loop spans 17 amino acids. Trimming pared 0 bases from V and 6 bases from J, leaving 20 bases between. This chain's CDR3 is CASSQDIRAHIYNGYTF. For the CDR3, the DNA is TGTGCCAGCAGCCAAGATATCAGGGCTCATATCTATAATGGCTACACCTTC. The full variable domain, with the rest looked up from reference TRBV3-1 and TRBJ1-2, is DTAVSQTPKYLVTQMGNDKSIKCEQNLGHDTMYWYKQDSKKFLKIMFSYNNKELIINETVPNRFSPKSPDKAHLNLHINSLELGDSAVYFCASSQDIRAHIYNGYTFGSGTRLTVV.

The chain joins TRBV20-1 to TRBJ2-7, with 7 bases identical to TRBD2. Germline lookup yields CDR1 DFQATT and CDR2 SNEGSKA (reference sequence). J was trimmed by 6 bases and V by 6 bases; bases with no gene match: 17. This CDR3 region has 15 residues. DNA for the CDR3: TGCAGTGCGCCAACTACGGGAGGTTGGAAGGGCGAGCAGTACTTC. Protein: CSAPTTGGWKGEQYF.

This rearrangement joins TRBV28 to TRBJ2-1; 8 nucleotides align to TRBD2. The CDR3 has 13 residues. The germline V gene has CDR1 MDHEN and CDR2 SYDVKM. After removal of 7 bases from V and 12 bases from J, the junction contained 11 bases not matched to a gene. In DNA, the CDR3 is TGTGCCAGCAAAGCGGGGGATACACTAGGGCAGTTCTTC. It translates to CASKAGDTLGQFF.

This clonotype was counted once. Given a much more abundant clone one base away, this may be a read error. The chain recombines TRBV2 with TRBJ1-6; D gene uncertain. V dropped 10 bases and J dropped 2 bases, with 18 bases sitting between them. CDR1 SNHLY and CDR2 FYNNEI come from the germline V gene. The CDR3 sequence is 16 residues long. CDR3 nucleotide sequence: TGTGCCAACAAATTTCGCCGGGAAACCTATAATTCACCCCTCCACTTT. It encodes CANKFRRETYNSPLHF.

This clonotype has more than one count but fewer than ten. The V gene is TRBV5-8, the J gene TRBJ2-7, with D perhaps given as TRBD1 or TRBD2 (5 bases each). V was pared by 1 base and J by 6 bases, with 11 bases between. CDR3 size: 13 residues. Germline loops: CDR1 SGHTS, CDR2 YDEGEE. CDR3 sequence reads: CASSLPPGGEQYF. The CDR3, as DNA: TGTGCCAGCAGCTTGCCCCCTGGGGGCGAGCAGTACTTC.

This clonotype has a count of ten or more. This chain uses TRBV27 with TRBJ2-2, with TRBD1 identical over 9 bases. CDR3 length: 12 residues. V lost 10 bases to trimming and J lost 6 bases; unmatched junction nucleotides: 3. Germline V gene sequence: CDR1 MNHEY, CDR2 SMNVEV (reference sequence). CDR3 amino acids: CATRTGAGELFF. CDR3 sequence (DNA): TGTGCCACCAGGACAGGGGCCGGGGAGCTGTTTTTT.